The sequence of this T cell receptor beta chain was determined in a study of shared clonotypes between healthy human individuals. For this clone: Distinct nucleotide sequences in the sample also encode this CDR3.

Sequencing was at deep level. The table came from immunoSEQ multiplex PCR; TCRdb's copy has only in-frame clones and leaves some out. The sample lists roughly 2 million clones; 90% to 97% were seen once. Germline values: CDR1 MNHEY, CDR2 SMNVEV (reference sequence). Between the trimmed V and J ends, which lost 2 bases and 2 bases, there was a span of 1 base. This CDR3 has 11 amino acids. The receptor comes from a man younger than 35 in good health. The sequencing input was naive CD4+ T cells sorted from blood. Subset indicated: CD45RA+ positively selected. This rearrangement joins TRBV27 to TRBJ2-7; no clear D. CDR3 bases: TGTGCCAGCAGTTTAACCTACGAGCAGTACTTC. This codes for CASSLTYEQYF.